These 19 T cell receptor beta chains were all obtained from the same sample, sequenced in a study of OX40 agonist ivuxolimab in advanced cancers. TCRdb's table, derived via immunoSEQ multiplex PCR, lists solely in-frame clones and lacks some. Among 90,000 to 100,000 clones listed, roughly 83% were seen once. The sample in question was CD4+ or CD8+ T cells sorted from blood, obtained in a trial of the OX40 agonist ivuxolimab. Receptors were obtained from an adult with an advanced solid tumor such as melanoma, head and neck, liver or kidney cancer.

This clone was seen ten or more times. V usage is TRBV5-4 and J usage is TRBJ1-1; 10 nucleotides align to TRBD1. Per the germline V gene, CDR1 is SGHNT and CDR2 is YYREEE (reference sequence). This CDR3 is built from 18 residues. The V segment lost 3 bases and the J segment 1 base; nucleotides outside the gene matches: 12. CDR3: CASSSGWDRGFPNTEAFF. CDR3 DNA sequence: TGTGCCAGCAGCTCAGGGTGGGACAGGGGCTTCCCGAACACTGAAGCTTTCTTT.

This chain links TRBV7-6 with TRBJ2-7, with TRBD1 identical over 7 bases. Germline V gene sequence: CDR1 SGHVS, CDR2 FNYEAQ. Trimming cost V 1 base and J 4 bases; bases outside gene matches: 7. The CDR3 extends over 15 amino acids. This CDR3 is CASSLEGTALYEQYF. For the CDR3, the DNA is TGTGCCAGCAGCTTAGAAGGGACAGCCTTGTACGAGCAGTACTTC.

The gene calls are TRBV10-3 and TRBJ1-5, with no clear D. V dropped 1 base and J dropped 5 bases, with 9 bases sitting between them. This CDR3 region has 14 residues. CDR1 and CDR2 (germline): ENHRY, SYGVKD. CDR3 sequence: CAISEYQRDQPQHF. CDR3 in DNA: TGTGCCATCAGTGAGTACCAGAGAGATCAGCCCCAGCATTTT.

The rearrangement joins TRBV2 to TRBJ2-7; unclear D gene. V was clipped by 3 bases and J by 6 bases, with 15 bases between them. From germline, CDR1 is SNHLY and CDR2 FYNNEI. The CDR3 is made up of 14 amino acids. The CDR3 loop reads CASSDLVLRAEQYF. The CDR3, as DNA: TGTGCCAGCAGTGATTTGGTCCTACGTGCCGAGCAGTACTTC.

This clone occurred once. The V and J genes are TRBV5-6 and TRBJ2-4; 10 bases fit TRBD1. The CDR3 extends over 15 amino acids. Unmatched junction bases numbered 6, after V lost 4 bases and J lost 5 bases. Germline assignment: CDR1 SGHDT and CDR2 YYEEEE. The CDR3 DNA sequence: TGTGCCAGCAGCGGAATCGGACAGGGGGAAAACATTCAGTACTTC. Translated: CASSGIGQGENIQYF.

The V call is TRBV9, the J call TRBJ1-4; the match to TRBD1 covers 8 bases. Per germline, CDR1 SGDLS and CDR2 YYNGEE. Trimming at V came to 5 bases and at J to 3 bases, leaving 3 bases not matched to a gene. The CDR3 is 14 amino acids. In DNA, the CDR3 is TGTGCCAGCAGTGTGGGACAGGCTAATGAAAAACTGTTTTTT. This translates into CASSVGQANEKLFF.

CDR3: CASRAGGPSYNEQFF. The CDR3 DNA reads as TGTGCCAGCAGGGCGGGAGGCCCTTCCTACAATGAGCAGTTCTTC. The chain has TRBV6-5 and TRBJ2-1, with TRBD2 matching over 8 bases. V shed 6 bases and J 1 base; nucleotides not matched to a gene: 5. This CDR3 has 15 residues. From germline, CDR1 is MNHEY and CDR2 SVGAGI.

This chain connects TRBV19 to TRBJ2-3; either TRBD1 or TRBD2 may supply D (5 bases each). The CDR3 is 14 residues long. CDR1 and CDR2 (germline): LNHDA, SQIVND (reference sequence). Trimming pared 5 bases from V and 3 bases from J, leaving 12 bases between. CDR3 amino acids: CASSGGAGTDTQYF. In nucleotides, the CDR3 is TGTGCCAGTAGTGGGGGAGCTGGAACAGATACGCAGTATTTT.

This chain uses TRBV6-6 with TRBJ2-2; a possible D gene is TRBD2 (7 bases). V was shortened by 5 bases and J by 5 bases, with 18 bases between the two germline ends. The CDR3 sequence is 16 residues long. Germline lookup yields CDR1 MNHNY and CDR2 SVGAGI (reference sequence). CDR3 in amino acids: CASSPPQQGGTGELFF. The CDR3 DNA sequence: TGTGCCAGCAGTCCACCCCAACAGGGAGGGACCGGGGAGCTGTTTTTT.

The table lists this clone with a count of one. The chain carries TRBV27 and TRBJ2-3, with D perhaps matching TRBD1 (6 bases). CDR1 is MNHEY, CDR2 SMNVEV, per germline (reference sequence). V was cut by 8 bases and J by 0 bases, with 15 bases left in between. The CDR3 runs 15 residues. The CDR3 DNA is TGTGCCAGCGTGAAGGGGGACACAAGCACAGATACGCAGTATTTT. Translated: CASVKGDTSTDTQYF.

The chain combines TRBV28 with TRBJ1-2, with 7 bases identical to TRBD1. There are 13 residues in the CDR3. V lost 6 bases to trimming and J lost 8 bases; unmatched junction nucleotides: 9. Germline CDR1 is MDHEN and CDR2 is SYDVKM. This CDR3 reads CASSPDRAIGYTF. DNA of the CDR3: TGTGCCAGCAGCCCCGACAGGGCTATAGGCTACACCTTC.

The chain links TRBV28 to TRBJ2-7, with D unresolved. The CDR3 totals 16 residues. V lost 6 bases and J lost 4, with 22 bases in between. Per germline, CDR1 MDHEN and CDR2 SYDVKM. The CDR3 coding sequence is TGTGCCAGCAGCTCAACCTCAGCAGAAAACGTTTACGAGCAGTACTTC. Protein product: CASSSTSAENVYEQYF.

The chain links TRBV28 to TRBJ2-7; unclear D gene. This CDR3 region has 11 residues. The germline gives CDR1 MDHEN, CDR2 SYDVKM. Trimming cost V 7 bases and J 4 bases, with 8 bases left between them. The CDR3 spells CASNSRYEQYF. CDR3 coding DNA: TGTGCCAGCAATTCCCGATACGAGCAGTACTTC.

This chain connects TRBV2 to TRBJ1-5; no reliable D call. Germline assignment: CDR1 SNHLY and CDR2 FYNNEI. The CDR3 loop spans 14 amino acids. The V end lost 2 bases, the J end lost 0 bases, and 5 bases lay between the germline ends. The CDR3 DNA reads TGTGCCAGCAGTGAAAGTAGTAGCAATCAGCCCCAGCATTTT. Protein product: CASSESSSNQPQHF.

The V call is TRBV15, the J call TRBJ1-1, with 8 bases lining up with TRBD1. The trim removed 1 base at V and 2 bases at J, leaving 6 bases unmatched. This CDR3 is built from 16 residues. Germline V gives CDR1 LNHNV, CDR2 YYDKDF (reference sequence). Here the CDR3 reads CATSRGDRGVNTEAFF. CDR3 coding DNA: TGTGCCACCAGCAGAGGTGACAGGGGCGTTAACACTGAAGCTTTCTTT.

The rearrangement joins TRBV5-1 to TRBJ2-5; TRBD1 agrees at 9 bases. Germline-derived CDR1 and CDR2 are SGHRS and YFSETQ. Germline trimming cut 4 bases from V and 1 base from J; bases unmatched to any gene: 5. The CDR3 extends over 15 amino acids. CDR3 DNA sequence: TGCGCCAGCAGCCTTACAGGGGGCATCCAAGAGACCCAGTACTTC. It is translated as CASSLTGGIQETQYF.

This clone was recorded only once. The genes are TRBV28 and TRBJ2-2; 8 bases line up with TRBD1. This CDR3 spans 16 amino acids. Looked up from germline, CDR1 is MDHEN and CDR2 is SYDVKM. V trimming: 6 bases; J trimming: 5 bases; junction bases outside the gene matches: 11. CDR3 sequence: CASSLHGQGATGELFF. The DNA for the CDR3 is TGTGCCAGCAGCCTTCACGGACAGGGTGCTACCGGGGAGCTGTTTTTT. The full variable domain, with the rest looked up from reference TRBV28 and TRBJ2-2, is DVKVTQSSRYLVKRTGEKVFLECVQDMDHENMFWYRQDPGLGLRLIYFSYDVKMKEKGDIPEGYSVSREKKERFSLILESASTNQTSMYLCASSLHGQGATGELFFGEGSRLTVL.

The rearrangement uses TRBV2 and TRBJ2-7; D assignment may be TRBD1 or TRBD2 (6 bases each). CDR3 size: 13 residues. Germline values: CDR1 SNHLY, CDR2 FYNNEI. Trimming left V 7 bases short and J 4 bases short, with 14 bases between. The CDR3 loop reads CASKNQGTYEQYF. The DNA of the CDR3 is TGTGCCAGCAAAAACCAGGGGACTTACGAGCAGTACTTC.

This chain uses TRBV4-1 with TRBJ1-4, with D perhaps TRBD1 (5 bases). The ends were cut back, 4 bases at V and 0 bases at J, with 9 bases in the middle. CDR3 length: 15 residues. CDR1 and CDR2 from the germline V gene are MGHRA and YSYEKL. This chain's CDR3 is CASSRGSATNEKLFF. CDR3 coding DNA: TGCGCCAGCAGCCGGGGGTCAGCAACTAATGAAAAACTGTTTTTT.